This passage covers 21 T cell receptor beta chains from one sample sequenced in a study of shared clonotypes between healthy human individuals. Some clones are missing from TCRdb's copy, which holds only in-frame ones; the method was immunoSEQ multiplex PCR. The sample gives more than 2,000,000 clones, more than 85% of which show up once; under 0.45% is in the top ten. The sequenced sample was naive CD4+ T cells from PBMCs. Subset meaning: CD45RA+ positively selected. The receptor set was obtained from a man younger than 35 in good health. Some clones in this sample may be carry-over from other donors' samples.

CDR3 nucleotide sequence: TGTGCCAGCCGAAAAACAGGCGACACTGAAGCTTTCTTT. Encoded protein: CASRKTGDTEAFF. V gene TRBV7-9 combines with J gene TRBJ1-1; D perhaps matches TRBD1 (5 bases). Germline V CDR1 and CDR2: SEHNR, FQNEAQ (reference sequence). This CDR3 has 13 amino acids. V was pared by 8 bases and J by 3 bases, with 13 bases between.

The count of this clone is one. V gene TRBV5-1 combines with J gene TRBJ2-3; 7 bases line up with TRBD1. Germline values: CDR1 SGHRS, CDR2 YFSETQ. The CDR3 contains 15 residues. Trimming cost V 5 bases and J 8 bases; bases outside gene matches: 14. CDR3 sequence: CASSSPGTDLRTQYF. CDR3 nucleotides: TGCGCCAGCAGTTCCCCCGGGACAGACTTGCGTACGCAGTATTTT.

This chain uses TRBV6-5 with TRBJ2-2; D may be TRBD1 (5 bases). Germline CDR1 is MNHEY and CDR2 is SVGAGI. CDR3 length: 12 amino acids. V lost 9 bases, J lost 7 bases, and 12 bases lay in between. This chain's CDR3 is CASNQGVGELFF. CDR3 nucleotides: TGTGCCAGTAACCAGGGCGTCGGGGAGCTGTTTTTT.

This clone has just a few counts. The CDR3 is CASSESWTGKAFF. As DNA, the CDR3 is TGCGCCAGCAGTGAGTCCTGGACAGGGAAGGCTTTCTTT. V usage is TRBV10-1 and J usage is TRBJ1-1; TRBD1 matches 8 bases. This CDR3 has 13 residues. The V gene's germline CDR1 is WNHNN and CDR2 SYGVQD (reference sequence). J lost 11 bases, V lost 0 bases, and 5 bases had no gene match.

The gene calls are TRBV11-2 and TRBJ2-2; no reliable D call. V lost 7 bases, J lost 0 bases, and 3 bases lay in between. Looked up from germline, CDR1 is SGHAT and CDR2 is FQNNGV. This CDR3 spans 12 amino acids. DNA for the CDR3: TGTGCCAGCACCACGAACACCGGGGAGCTGTTTTTT. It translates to CASTTNTGELFF.

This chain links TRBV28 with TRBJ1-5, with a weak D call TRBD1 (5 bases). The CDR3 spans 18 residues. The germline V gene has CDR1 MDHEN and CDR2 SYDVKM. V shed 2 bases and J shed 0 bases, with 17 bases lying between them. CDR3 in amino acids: CASSLIETAIYSNQPQHF. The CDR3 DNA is TGTGCCAGCAGTTTAATCGAGACAGCCATTTATAGCAATCAGCCCCAGCATTTT.

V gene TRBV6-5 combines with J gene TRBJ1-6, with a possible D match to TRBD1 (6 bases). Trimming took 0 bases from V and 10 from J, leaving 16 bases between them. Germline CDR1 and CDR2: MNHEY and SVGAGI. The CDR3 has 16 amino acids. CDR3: CASSYSTSGDESPLHF. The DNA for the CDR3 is TGTGCCAGCAGTTACTCGACCTCAGGGGATGAATCACCCCTCCACTTT.

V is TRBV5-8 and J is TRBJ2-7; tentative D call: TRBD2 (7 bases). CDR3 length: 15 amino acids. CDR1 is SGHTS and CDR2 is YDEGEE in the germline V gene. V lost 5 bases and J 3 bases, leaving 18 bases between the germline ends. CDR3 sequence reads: CASRPLGGPYYEQYF. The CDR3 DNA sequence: TGTGCCAGCAGACCCTTGGGGGGGCCATACTACGAGCAGTACTTC.

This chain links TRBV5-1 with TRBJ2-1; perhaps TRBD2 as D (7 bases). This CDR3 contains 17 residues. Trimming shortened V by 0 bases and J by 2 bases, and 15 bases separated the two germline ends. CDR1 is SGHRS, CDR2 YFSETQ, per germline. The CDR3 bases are TGCGCCAGCAGCTTGGCCCGGGGGGCGCCTCCCTACAATGAGCAGTTCTTC. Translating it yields CASSLARGAPPYNEQFF.

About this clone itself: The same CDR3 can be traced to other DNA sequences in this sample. This CDR3 reads CASSPQGSSYEQYF. DNA of the CDR3: TGTGCCAGCAGCCCCCAGGGTTCATCCTACGAGCAGTACTTC. The rearrangement uses TRBV9 and TRBJ2-7; tentative D call: TRBD1 (5 bases). V gave up 4 bases and J gave up 1 base, with 12 bases separating them. Germline V lookup: CDR1 SGDLS, CDR2 YYNGEE. The CDR3 contains 14 residues.

CDR3: CASSLPAGAIGETQYF. CDR3 DNA: TGTGCCAGCAGCTTACCGGCGGGGGCGATCGGAGAGACCCAGTACTTC. V usage is TRBV7-9 and J usage is TRBJ2-5, with D possibly being TRBD2 (7 bases). CDR1 SEHNR and CDR2 FQNEAQ come from the germline V gene (reference sequence). Trimming stripped 2 bases from V and 4 bases from J, with 17 bases between. This CDR3 region has 16 residues.

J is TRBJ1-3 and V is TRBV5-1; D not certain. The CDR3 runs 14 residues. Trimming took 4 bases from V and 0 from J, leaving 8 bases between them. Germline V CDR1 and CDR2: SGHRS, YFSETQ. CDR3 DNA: TGCGCCAGCAGCACCGGGGACTCTGGAAACACCATATATTTT. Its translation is CASSTGDSGNTIYF.

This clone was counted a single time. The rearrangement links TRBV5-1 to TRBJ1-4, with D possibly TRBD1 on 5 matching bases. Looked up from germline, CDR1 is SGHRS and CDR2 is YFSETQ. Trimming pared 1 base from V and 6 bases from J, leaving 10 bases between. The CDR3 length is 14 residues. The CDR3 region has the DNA TGCGCCAGCAGCTTGTTTGGGGCGGATGAAAAACTGTTTTTT. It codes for CASSLFGADEKLFF.

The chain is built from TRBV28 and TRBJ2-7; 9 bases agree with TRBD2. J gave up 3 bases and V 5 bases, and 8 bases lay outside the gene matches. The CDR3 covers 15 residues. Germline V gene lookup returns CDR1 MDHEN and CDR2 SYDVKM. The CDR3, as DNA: TGTGCCAGCAGTCAATCACATAGCGGGAGCTACGAGCAGTACTTC. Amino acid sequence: CASSQSHSGSYEQYF.

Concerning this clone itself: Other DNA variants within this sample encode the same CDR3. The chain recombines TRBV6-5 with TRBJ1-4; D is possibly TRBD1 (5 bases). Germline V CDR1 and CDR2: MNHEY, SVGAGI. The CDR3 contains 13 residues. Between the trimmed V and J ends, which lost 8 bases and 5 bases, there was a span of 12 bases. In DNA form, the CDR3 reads TGTGCCAGCTCGTCGCCAGGGAATGAAAAACTGTTTTTT. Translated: CASSSPGNEKLFF.

The CDR3 DNA reads TGTGCCAGCAATCCGGACAGGGCCCTTCACTATGGCTACACCTTC. Translating it yields CASNPDRALHYGYTF. The chain uses TRBV2 and TRBJ1-2, with 8 bases matching TRBD1. Germline V lookup: CDR1 SNHLY, CDR2 FYNNEI. The CDR3 is 15 residues long. With V trimmed by 7 bases and J by 3 bases, 10 bases remained unmatched.

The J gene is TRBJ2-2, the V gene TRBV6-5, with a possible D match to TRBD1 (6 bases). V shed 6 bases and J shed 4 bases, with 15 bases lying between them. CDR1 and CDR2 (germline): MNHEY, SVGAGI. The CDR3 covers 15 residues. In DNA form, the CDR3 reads TGTGCCAGCAGCCGCAAGGGGGTGAGCACCGGGGAGCTGTTTTTT. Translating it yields CASSRKGVSTGELFF.

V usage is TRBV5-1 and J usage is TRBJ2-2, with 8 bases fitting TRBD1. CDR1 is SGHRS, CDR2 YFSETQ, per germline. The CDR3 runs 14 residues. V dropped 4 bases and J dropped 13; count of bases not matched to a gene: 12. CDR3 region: CASSQDRADRGLFF. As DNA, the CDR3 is TGCGCCAGCAGCCAGGACAGGGCCGATCGAGGGCTGTTTTTT.

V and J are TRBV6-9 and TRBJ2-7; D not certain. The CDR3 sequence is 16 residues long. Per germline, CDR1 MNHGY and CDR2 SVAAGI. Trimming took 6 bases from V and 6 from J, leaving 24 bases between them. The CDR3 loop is CASRVTLVTGAPEQYF. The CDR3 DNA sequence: TGTGCCAGCAGGGTGACATTGGTGACGGGTGCCCCCGAGCAGTACTTC.

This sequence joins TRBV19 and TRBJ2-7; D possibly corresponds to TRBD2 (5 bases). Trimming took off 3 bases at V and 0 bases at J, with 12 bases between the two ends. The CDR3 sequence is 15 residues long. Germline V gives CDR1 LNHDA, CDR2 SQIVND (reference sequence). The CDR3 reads CASSIRGLSSYEQYF. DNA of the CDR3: TGTGCCAGTAGTATTCGAGGACTGAGCTCCTACGAGCAGTACTTC.

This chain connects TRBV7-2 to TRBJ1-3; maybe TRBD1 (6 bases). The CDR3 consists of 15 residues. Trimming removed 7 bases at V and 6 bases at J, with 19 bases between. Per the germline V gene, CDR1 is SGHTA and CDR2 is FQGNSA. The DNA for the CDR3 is TGTGCCAGCACCACCAACTGGCTGGGGGCAAACACCATATATTTT. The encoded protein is CASTTNWLGANTIYF.